This TCR beta chain was identified during a study of cytomegalovirus exposure and HLA in healthy donors. Study context: Both the roughly 120 validation repertoires and the 550 to 750 first-cohort repertoires used the same platform, as reported by a later analysis.

The donors were part of the approximately 130-subject validation cohort, which stood apart from the roughly 680-subject first cohort. The CDR3 is 13 residues long. Trimming took off 5 bases at V and 0 bases at J, with 5 bases between the two ends. CDR1 and CDR2 (germline): MDHEN, SYDVKM. Produced via immunoSEQ multiplex PCR; TCRdb's table is partial and in-frame only. The profile shows over 120,000 clones, 70% to 90% of them singletons. The sample taken for sequencing was PBMCs. The receptor was derived from a woman aged 30 to 39 in good health and CMV-seropositive. The V gene is TRBV28, the J gene TRBJ1-5; no clear D. CDR3 residues: CASSDNSNQPQHF. CDR3 nucleotide sequence: TGTGCCAGCAGTGACAATAGCAATCAGCCCCAGCATTTT.